This TCR beta chain is from a study of cytomegalovirus exposure and HLA in healthy donors (dated by TCRdb to 2017 to 2019). Regarding the research as a whole: In an earlier analysis of about 560 of the donors, 276 Gb of sequence data and 100 million or so unique TCR beta sequences from roughly 180 million T cells were reported. Roughly 300 gigabases of sequencing data and approximately 91 million unique TCR sequences made up an early release that covered several hundred HLA-typed donors. Of the roughly 400 genotyped donors, 75% to 85% were placed in the genetic ancestry cluster associated with self-reported Caucasian donors. The study was designed to test whether signatures of past pathogen exposure could be identified by cataloging public T cell receptors. The T cell repertoires of under 700 subjects were profiled by immunosequencing and related to cytomegalovirus serostatus. A separate validation cohort of roughly 130 different subjects was used in addition to the 666-subject first cohort. To predict cytomegalovirus infection status, the study brought together high-throughput TCR immunosequencing, statistical association of individual TCRs with disease status, and machine learning. To study patterns of TCR occurrence, a later analysis re-analyzed previously published TCR beta repertoires from 666 donors and added high-resolution HLA genotyping. The later analysis used no new phenotypic data to find candidate immune exposures, relying instead on TCR beta sequences and their occurrence across donors. An earlier analysis of 587 of the donors applied high-throughput TCR beta sequencing to assess whether each TCR beta V gene segment acted as functional or pseudogenic. Alongside the repertoire data, information on donor age, sex, ethnicity and CMV serostatus was compiled. Genome-wide SNP genotypes for about three fifths of the roughly 670 donors were used in a later genetic analysis, which treated that subset as a discovery cohort. All discovery cohort repertoires had been generated using a single sequencing platform. HLA typing covered class I and class II loci at four-digit resolution. Typing coverage varied by locus: roughly 629-640 donors for A, B, C, DRB1 and DQB1; 522 for DQA1; more than 600 for DPA1; fewer than 480 for DPB1. Roughly 5 DR-DQ haplotypes were treated as single units for association and clustering because of strong linkage in the cohort. On average, around 200,000 unique TCR beta nucleotide sequences were sequenced per donor among some 420 genotyped donors of the cohort, with roughly 18% of those sequences being non-productive.

In total, roughly 710 healthy bone marrow donors made up the cohort. All cohort members were sampled while nominally healthy, although unrecorded immune exposures were likely present. The donor tested CMV seronegative and was one of the 352 seronegative cohort members. A peripheral blood sample was provided by each donor, and peripheral blood mononuclear cells were used for TCR beta sequencing. Genomic DNA was extracted from the blood cell samples with the Qiagen DNeasy Blood Extraction Kit. Results the study describes overall, beyond this receptor: When HLA alleles, especially DR and DQ, strongly co-occurred, TCR associations were difficult to assign to individual alleles. Only TCR beta chains were sequenced in this cohort, and the absence of alpha or paired-chain data limited detectable features. A further reported finding was that TCR beta sequences accurately predicted the HLA-A and HLA-B alleles for most subjects in the first cohort. The sequencing pipeline was judged likely to have produced a cluster of highly shared sequence variants as a technical artifact. In a later analysis, HLA-associated TCR beta chains showed more clonal expansion and lower generation probabilities than non-associated chains that were equally common. A later analysis associated about 17,000 TCR beta sequences with specific HLA alleles at a false discovery rate of 0.05. Correlated functional status among segregating V segments might be attributable to linkage disequilibrium, but an unknown experimental factor could not be ruled out. The only immune exposure information available for the cohort was CMV serostatus. According to a later analysis, parvovirus B19, influenza, CMV and Epstein-Barr virus appeared linked to several top co-occurrence clusters. Most TCR sequences were observed very rarely across donors, whereas some public TCRs were present in many individuals. A total of 150 or so TCR beta chains were listed by the study as associated with cytomegalovirus. According to a later genetic analysis, donors in an Asian-associated ancestry cluster had fewer N-insertions in productive TCRs than the roughly 670-donor mean. In vitro tests confirmed that a few of the cytomegalovirus-associated TCR beta chains recognize cytomegalovirus antigens. Approximately 16 rarely observed V segments, including chromosome 9 orphons, were excluded from the earlier analysis of just under 600 of the donors because counts were too low. According to a later analysis, most CMV-associated TCR beta chains appeared to be HLA-restricted, and the HLA associations seemed to be driven largely by CMV exposure. Broadly in line with IMGT annotations, most TCR beta V segments showed up in productive rearrangements about 90% or about 30% of the time in an earlier analysis of 587 of the donors. The classifier was reported to diagnose cytomegalovirus status with high specificity and sensitivity in both the original and validation cohorts. It was suggested by the authors that the approach could potentially be generalized to other disease states and immunological phenotypes. In a later analysis, TCR association rates were found to vary across HLA loci, with the most associated TCRs seen for DRB1 alleles and the fewest for HLA-C alleles. Because HLA typing was missing for some donors at each locus, association tests included only the typed subset. The presence/absence analyses assumed that sequencing depth was roughly uniform across donors, and that assumption may not be true. V-gene and J-gene trimming of TCR beta chains was associated with a missense DCLRE1C variant in a later genetic analysis, and the association was replicated in an independent cohort. Some IMGT-functional V segments, including TRBV6-2 and TRBV6-3, could not be distinguished by the 87-base-pair reads and were therefore excluded.

The protocol used for the library was the immunoSEQ multiplex PCR assay. For the multiplex PCR, a mixture combining 60 forward primers for TCR Vbeta segments and 13 reverse primers for TCR Jbeta segments was used. The CDR3 region of rearranged TCR beta genes was amplified from genomic DNA by a multiplex PCR assay. On the Illumina HiSeq System, the amplified TCR beta libraries were sequenced as 87-base-pair reads. The original methods were these. A later analysis tallied some 79 million unique TCR beta chains across the 600 to 700 repertoires, and about 12 million of those chains were shared by two or more donors. Raw reads were error-corrected and collapsed into unique sequences by a nearest-neighbor algorithm in which closely related sequences were merged to remove PCR and sequencing errors. V, D and J gene segments were assigned by aligning CDR3 sequences to IMGT reference sequences. For a sequence to be retained, a match of at least six nucleotides to both a V gene segment and a J gene segment was required. Rearrangements were classified as productive when the CDR3 lacked stop codons and remained in frame with V and J, and all other rearrangements were classified as non-productive. CDR3 was defined by IMGT convention, running from the second conserved V-encoded cysteine to the conserved J-encoded phenylalanine. In an earlier analysis of approximately 500 of the donors, sequences lacking an unambiguous match to a single V gene segment were excluded. In an earlier analysis of more than 500 of the donors, a V segment was called functional when productive rearrangements were above 56.7%, and segregating when the standard deviation between donors exceeded 5%. A statistical classification framework was built for diagnosing cytomegalovirus status from the catalog of TCR beta chain sequences. A later analysis assigned V and J genes by comparing TCR nucleotide sequences with IMGT/GENE-DB human TR gene sequences. Using the TCRdist pipeline, a later analysis assigned CDR3 sequences along with most-parsimonious VDJ recombination scenarios. In a later analysis, each TCR beta chain was defined by its CDR3 amino acid sequence together with its V-gene family, and reads without a unique V-gene family were excluded. In a later analysis, 500 to 700 highly shared, low-generation-probability nucleotide sequences were removed to address suspected cross-contamination and a sequencing artifact. In a later analysis, a clonal expansion index was calculated for each public chain from normalized within-repertoire ranks of inferred template counts. In a later analysis, generation probabilities were computed with a VDJ recombination model fitted to out-of-frame rearrangements, and the resulting probabilities were checked against IGoR. A later analysis scored TCR-TCR, TCR-HLA and TCR-CMV co-occurrence with hypergeometric tests, applying a repertoire-size bias correction to TCR pairs. A later analysis estimated false discovery rates by permuting HLA or CMV assignments 20 times. In a later analysis, co-occurring TCRs were grouped using DBSCAN, with TCRdist sequence similarity added in when clustering inside HLA-allele-positive subsets. Repertoires with fewer than 30,000 or more than 120,000 public chains, plus five repertoires with anomalous nucleotide sharing, were excluded from co-occurrence clustering. Held by TCRdb, this immuneACCESS table contains in-frame sequences only and omits some clones. Under half of the omission traces to an unresolved V gene where checked; the cause of the rest is unknown. Clonal size and the V and J genes are those of that table, whereas D and trimming came from the DNA. The sample table holds 130,000 to 150,000 clones. Roughly 3% of the sample is in the top ten clones.

In the germline V gene, CDR1 corresponds to SGHTA and CDR2 to FQGNSA. Trimming leaves V shorter by 5 bases and J shorter by 6 bases, with the junction holding 6 bases beyond the gene matches. The CDR3 goes from the cysteine to the phenylalanine over 16 residues. Only the CDR3 region is kept as DNA, spanning 48 bases read in frame from base 1. Turning to this clone: Its target antigen remains unknown.

Source material: PBMCs. The sequence was collected from a middle-aged man in good health and CMV-seronegative. The rearrangement joined TRBV7-2 to TRBJ2-1, and 14 bases in between align with TRBD2. The DNA sequence is as follows: TGTGCCAGCAGCCCCGTGACTAGCGGGGGGGCCAATGAGCAGTTCTTC. Translated, it reads CASSPVTSGGANEQFF.